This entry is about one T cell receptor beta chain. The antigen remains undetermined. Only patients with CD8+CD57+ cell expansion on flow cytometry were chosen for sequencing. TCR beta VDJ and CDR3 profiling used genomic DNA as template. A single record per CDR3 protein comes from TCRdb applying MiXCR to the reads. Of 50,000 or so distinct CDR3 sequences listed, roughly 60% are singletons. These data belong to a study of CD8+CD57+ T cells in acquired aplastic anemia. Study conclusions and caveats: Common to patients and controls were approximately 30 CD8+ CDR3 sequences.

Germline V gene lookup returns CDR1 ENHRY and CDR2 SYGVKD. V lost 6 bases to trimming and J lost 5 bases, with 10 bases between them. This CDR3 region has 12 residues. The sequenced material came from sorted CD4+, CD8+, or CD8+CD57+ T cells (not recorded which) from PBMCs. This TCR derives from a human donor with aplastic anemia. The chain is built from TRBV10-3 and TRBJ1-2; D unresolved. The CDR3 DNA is TGTGCCATCAGCGAGGACGGATATGGCTACACCTTC. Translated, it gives CAISEDGYGYTF.